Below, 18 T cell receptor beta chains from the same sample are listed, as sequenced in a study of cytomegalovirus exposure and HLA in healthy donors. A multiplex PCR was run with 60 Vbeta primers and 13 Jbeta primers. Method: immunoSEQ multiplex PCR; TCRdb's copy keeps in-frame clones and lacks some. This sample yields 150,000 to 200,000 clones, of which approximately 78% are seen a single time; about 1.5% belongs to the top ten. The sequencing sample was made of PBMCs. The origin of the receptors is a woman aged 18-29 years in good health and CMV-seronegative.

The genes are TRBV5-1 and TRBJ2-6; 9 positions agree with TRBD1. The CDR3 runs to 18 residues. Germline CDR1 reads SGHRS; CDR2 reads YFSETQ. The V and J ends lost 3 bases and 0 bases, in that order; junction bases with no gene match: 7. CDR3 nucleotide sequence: TGCGCCAGCAGCTGGGGGGACAGGGCTATCTCTGGGGCCAACGTCCTGACTTTC. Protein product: CASSWGDRAISGANVLTF.

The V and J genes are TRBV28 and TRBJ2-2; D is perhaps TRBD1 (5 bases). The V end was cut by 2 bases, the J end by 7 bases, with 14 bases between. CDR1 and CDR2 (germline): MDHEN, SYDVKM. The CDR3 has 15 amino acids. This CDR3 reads CASSLSQGMIGELFF. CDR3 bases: TGTGCCAGCAGTTTAAGTCAGGGTATGATCGGGGAGCTGTTTTTT.

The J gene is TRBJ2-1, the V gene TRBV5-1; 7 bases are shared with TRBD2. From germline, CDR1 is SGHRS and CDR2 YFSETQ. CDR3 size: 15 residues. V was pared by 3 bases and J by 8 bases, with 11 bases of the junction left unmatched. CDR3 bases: TGCGCCAGCAGCTCGGGACTACCAAGGGTCCATGAGCAGTTCTTC. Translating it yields CASSSGLPRVHEQFF.

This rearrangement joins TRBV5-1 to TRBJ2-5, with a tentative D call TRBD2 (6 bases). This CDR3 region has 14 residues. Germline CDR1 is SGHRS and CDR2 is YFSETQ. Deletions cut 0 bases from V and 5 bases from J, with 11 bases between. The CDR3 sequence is CASSLGRGGETQYF. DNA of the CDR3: TGCGCCAGCAGCTTGGGGCGGGGCGGGGAGACCCAGTACTTC. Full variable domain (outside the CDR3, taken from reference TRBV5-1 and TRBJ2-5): KAGVTQTPRYLIKTRGQQVTLSCSPISGHRSVSWYQQTPGQGLQFLFEYFSETQRNKGNFPGRFSGRQFSNSRSEMNVSTLELGDSALYLCASSLGRGGETQYFGPGTRLLVL.

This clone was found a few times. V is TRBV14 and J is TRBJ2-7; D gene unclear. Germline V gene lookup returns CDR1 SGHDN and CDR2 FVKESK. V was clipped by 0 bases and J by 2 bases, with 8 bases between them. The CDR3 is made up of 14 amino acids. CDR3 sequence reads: CASSQDTVPYEQYF. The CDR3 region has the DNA TGTGCCAGCAGCCAAGACACAGTGCCCTACGAGCAGTACTTC.

CDR3 amino acids: CASSMSDTGELFF. As DNA, the CDR3 is TGTGCCAGTAGTATGTCAGACACCGGGGAGCTGTTTTTT. V usage is TRBV19 and J usage is TRBJ2-2; D remains ambiguous. V was trimmed by 3 bases and J by 3 bases, leaving 5 bases between them. Germline V lookup: CDR1 LNHDA, CDR2 SQIVND (reference sequence). The CDR3 is made up of 13 amino acids.

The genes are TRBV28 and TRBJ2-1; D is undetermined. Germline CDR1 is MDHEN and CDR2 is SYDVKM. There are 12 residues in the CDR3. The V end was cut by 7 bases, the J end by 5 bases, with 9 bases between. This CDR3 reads CASTSANNEQFF. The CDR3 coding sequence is TGTGCCAGCACTTCCGCTAACAATGAGCAGTTCTTC.

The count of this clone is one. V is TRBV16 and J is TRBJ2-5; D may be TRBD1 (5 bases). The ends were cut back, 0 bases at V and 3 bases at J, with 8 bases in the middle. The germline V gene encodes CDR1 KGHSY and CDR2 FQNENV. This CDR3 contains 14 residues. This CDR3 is CASSQSTEKETQYF. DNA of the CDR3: TGTGCCAGCAGCCAATCGACAGAGAAAGAGACCCAGTACTTC.

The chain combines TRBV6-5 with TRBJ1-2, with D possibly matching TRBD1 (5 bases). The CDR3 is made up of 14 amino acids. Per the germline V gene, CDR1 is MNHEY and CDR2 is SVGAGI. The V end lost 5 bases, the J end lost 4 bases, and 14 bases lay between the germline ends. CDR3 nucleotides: TGTGCCAGCAGTGAACCCGGACACGGCTATGGCTACACCTTC. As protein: CASSEPGHGYGYTF.

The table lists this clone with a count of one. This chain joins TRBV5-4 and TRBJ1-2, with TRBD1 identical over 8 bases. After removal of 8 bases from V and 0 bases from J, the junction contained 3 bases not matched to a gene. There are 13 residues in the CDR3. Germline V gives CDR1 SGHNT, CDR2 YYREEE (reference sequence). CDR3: CASEDRANYGYTF. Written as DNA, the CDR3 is TGTGCCAGTGAGGACAGGGCTAACTATGGCTACACCTTC.

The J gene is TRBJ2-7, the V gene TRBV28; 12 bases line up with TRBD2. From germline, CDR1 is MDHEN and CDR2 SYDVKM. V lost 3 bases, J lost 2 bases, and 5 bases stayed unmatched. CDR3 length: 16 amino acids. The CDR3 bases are TGTGCCAGCAGTTTGTCTCTAGCGGGAGGGCCCTACGAGCAGTACTTC. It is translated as CASSLSLAGGPYEQYF.

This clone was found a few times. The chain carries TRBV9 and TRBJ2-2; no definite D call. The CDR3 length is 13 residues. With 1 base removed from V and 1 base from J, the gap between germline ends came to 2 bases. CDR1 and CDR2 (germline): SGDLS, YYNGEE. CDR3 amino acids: CASSVQNTGELFF. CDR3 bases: TGTGCCAGCAGCGTACAGAACACCGGGGAGCTGTTTTTT.

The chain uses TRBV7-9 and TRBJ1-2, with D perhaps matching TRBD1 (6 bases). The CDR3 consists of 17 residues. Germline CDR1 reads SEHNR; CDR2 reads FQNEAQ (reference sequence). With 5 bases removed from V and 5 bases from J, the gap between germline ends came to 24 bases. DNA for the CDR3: TGTGCCAGCAGCGAAATAACAGGGACCTCGGGATCGTATGGCTACACCTTC. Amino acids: CASSEITGTSGSYGYTF.

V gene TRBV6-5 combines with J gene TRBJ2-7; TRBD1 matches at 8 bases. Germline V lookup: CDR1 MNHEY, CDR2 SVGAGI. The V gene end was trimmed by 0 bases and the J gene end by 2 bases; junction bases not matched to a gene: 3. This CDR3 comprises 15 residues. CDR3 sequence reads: CASSYSNRGTYEQYF. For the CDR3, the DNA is TGTGCCAGCAGTTACTCGAACAGGGGGACCTACGAGCAGTACTTC.

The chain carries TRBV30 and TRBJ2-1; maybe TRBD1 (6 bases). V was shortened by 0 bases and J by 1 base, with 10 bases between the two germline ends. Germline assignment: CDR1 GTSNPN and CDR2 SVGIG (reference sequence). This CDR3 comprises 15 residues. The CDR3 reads CAWSVPRGSYNEQFF. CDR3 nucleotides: TGTGCCTGGAGTGTACCGAGGGGGTCCTACAATGAGCAGTTCTTC.

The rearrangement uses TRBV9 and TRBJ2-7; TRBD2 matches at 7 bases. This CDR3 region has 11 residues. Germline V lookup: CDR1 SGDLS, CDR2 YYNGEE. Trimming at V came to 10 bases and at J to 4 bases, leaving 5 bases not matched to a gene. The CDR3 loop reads CAPGDYYEQYV. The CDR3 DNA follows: TGTGCCCCTGGGGACTATTACGAGCAGTACGTC.

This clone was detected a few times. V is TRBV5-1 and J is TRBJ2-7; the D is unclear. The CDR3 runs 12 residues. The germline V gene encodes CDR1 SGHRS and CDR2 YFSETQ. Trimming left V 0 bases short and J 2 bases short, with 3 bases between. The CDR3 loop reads CASSLEPYEQYF. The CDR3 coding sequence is TGCGCCAGCAGCTTGGAGCCCTACGAGCAGTACTTC.

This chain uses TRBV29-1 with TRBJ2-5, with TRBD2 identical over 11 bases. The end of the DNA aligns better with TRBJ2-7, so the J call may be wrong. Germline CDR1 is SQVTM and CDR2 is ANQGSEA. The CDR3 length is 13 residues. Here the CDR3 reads CSVGLAGTYEQYF. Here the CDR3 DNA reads TGCAGCGTTGGACTAGCGGGGACCTACGAGCAGTACTTC.